A single sample is the source of the 17 T cell receptor beta chains below, sequenced in a study of blood T cell repertoires in COVID-19. The assay was immunoSEQ multiplex PCR, and TCRdb's table has in-frame clones only and misses some. The sample consists of about 38,000 clones, about 76% of them appearing once. Sequencing input: peripheral blood. The receptors come from a man in his 70s with COVID-19, enrolled during active disease.

The chain is built from TRBV6-4 and TRBJ2-1; D is possibly TRBD2 (6 bases). The germline V and J ends were trimmed by 2 bases and 6 bases, with 14 bases remaining between them. The CDR3 loop spans 15 amino acids. CDR1 MRHNA and CDR2 SNTAGT come from the germline V gene. CDR3 residues: CASSDLAGSGNEQFF. In nucleotides, the CDR3 is TGTGCCAGCAGTGACCTTGCGGGGTCTGGCAATGAGCAGTTCTTC.

CDR3 sequence (DNA): TGTGCCAGCAGTTACTCACGGGTTGAGACGCCTAATAATTCACCCCTCCACTTT. This encodes CASSYSRVETPNNSPLHF. The J gene is TRBJ1-6, the V gene TRBV6-2 or TRBV6-3, with D unresolved. Per germline, CDR1 MNHEY and CDR2 SVGEGT. V was trimmed by 0 bases and J by 5 bases, leaving 17 bases between them. CDR3 size: 18 residues.

The CDR3 loop reads CASSFSDRSYTF. The CDR3 nucleotides are TGTGCCAGCAGCTTCTCCGACAGAAGCTACACCTTC. The V and J genes are TRBV5-6 and TRBJ1-2, with D maybe TRBD1 (5 bases). V was clipped by 2 bases and J by 9 bases, with 11 bases between them. From germline, CDR1 is SGHDT and CDR2 YYEEEE. CDR3 length equals 12 residues.

The rearrangement links TRBV5-4 to TRBJ1-1, with TRBD1 identical over 9 bases. Per the germline V gene, CDR1 is SGHNT and CDR2 is YYREEE (reference sequence). V shed 5 bases, J shed 7 bases, and the junction held 9 bases outside the gene matches. The CDR3 has 14 amino acids. Here the CDR3 reads CASRLFTGGGEAFF. As DNA, the CDR3 is TGTGCCAGCAGGCTATTTACAGGGGGCGGTGAAGCTTTCTTT.

The CDR3 is CASSVALAGGTYEQYF. The CDR3, as DNA: TGCGCCAGCAGCGTTGCACTAGCGGGAGGGACCTACGAGCAGTACTTC. The rearrangement uses TRBV5-1 and TRBJ2-7, with 13 bases aligning to TRBD2. V shed 4 bases and J 2 bases; nucleotides not matched to a gene: 6. Germline-derived CDR1 and CDR2 are SGHRS and YFSETQ. The CDR3 extends over 16 amino acids.

The chain carries TRBV11-2 and TRBJ2-7; weak D call: TRBD1 (5 bases). Per the germline V gene, CDR1 is SGHAT and CDR2 is FQNNGV. CDR3 size: 14 residues. Deletions cut 3 bases from V and 1 base from J, with 10 bases between. The CDR3 DNA reads as TGTGCCAGCAGCTTGAGACAGTATTCCTACGAGCAGTACTTC. It codes for CASSLRQYSYEQYF.

Regarding this clone: The DNA is omitted, as the CDR3 cannot be located on it reliably, and the CDR3 follows TCRdb's listing. V and J are TRBV6-2 or TRBV6-3 and TRBJ2-1; TRBD1 is the table's D call and was not checked against the DNA. The CDR3 length equals 12 residues, ends included. Germline loops: CDR1 MNHEY, CDR2 SVGEGT. The CDR3 reads CASSYWGQGTFF.

This CDR3 reads CASSSPTGELFF. CDR3 in DNA: TGTGCCAGCAGTTCCCCTACCGGGGAGCTGTTTTTT. The chain has TRBV12-3 or TRBV12-4 and TRBJ2-2; no firm D call. The CDR3 is 12 amino acids. Trimming took off 4 bases at V and 5 bases at J, with 5 bases between the two ends.

This clone was seen only once. The rearrangement joins TRBV13 to TRBJ2-2; possible D gene TRBD2, 6 bases. With 2 bases removed from V and 3 bases from J, the gap between germline ends came to 13 bases. Germline CDR1 PRHDT, CDR2 FYEKMQ (reference sequence). This CDR3 spans 16 amino acids. CDR3 in DNA: TGTGCCAGCAGCTTAAAGACGGGGGAGTACACCGGGGAGCTGTTTTTT. This codes for CASSLKTGEYTGELFF.

The CDR3 DNA reads TGTGCCAGTCAACACGACTACGAGCAGTACTTC. It is translated as CASQHDYEQYF. The chain couples TRBV21-1 to TRBJ2-7; the D call TRBD1 from the table was never checked on the DNA. TRBV21-1 is tagged as a pseudogene. The CDR3 has 11 residues.

This chain connects TRBV25-1 to TRBJ2-7; 8 bases map to TRBD2. J gave up 1 base and V 8 bases, and 4 bases lay outside the gene matches. Germline V gene lookup returns CDR1 MGHDK and CDR2 SYGVNS. The CDR3 is 13 residues long. The CDR3 loop is CASRPSGSYEQYF. Written as DNA, the CDR3 is TGTGCCAGCCGTCCTAGCGGGTCCTACGAGCAGTACTTC.

The chain uses TRBV6-4 and TRBJ2-2; TRBD1 matches 7 bases. With 4 bases clipped from V and 6 bases from J, the junction kept 2 bases outside the gene matches. This CDR3 has 13 residues. The germline gives CDR1 MRHNA, CDR2 SNTAGT. CDR3 DNA sequence: TGTGCCAGCAGTGCCCAGGGGGCCGGGGAGCTGTTTTTT. Amino acids: CASSAQGAGELFF.

The V call is TRBV10-3, the J call TRBJ2-7; 7 positions agree with TRBD2. This CDR3 has 15 residues. V lost 0 bases, J lost 2 bases, and 4 bases stayed unmatched. CDR1 and CDR2 from the germline V gene are ENHRY and SYGVKD. The CDR3 spells CAISESGGSPYEQYF. The CDR3 bases are TGTGCCATCAGTGAGTCCGGCGGGAGTCCCTACGAGCAGTACTTC.

The chain is built from TRBV7-2 and TRBJ2-1, with 7 bases identical to TRBD1. Losses at the gene ends were 7 bases for V and 9 bases for J; bases not matched to a gene: 12. There are 14 residues in the CDR3. Germline V gives CDR1 SGHTA, CDR2 FQGNSA. The CDR3 sequence: CASTFQGQTGEQFF. CDR3 bases: TGTGCCAGCACCTTTCAGGGACAGACAGGTGAGCAGTTCTTC.

The J gene is TRBJ1-6, the V gene TRBV27; D not resolved. The CDR3 is 13 residues long. V lost 8 bases and J lost 0, with 5 bases in between. Germline-derived CDR1 and CDR2 are MNHEY and SMNVEV (reference sequence). The CDR3 sequence: CASLGSYNSPLHF. In DNA form, the CDR3 reads TGTGCCAGCCTAGGCTCCTATAATTCACCCCTCCACTTT.

V gene TRBV11-2 combines with J gene TRBJ2-3; D is uncertain. The CDR3 length is 16 residues. Germline V lookup: CDR1 SGHAT, CDR2 FQNNGV. V dropped 1 base and J dropped 0 bases, with 11 bases sitting between them. This CDR3 reads CASSLGAHLSTDTQYF. DNA of the CDR3: TGTGCCAGCAGCTTAGGGGCCCATCTTAGCACAGATACGCAGTATTTT.

The chain combines TRBV6-2 or TRBV6-3 with TRBJ1-2, with 8 bases that match TRBD1. J lost 8 bases, V lost 1 base, and 6 bases had no gene match. This CDR3 contains 14 residues. Looked up from germline, CDR1 is MNHEY and CDR2 is SVGEGT. CDR3 coding DNA: TGTGCCAGCAGTTACTTTAGGACAGGGCTCGGCTACACCTTC. Amino acids: CASSYFRTGLGYTF.